A single sample is the source of the 12 T cell receptor beta chains below, sequenced in a study of T cell clonality in common variable immunodeficiency. Produced via immunoSEQ multiplex PCR; TCRdb's table is partial and in-frame only. The sample shows more than 30,000 clones, none of them appearing just once. The specimen was peripheral blood mononuclear cells. These receptors were taken from a person between 18 and 70 years old in good health.

As regards this clone: Coverage ceases 3 residues before the CDR3 finishes, and the germline J gene fills in the end. This chain uses TRBV20-1 with TRBJ1-1; 9 bases fit TRBD1. CDR1 and CDR2 (germline): DFQATT, SNEGSKA (reference sequence). CDR3 length: 13 amino acids. Trimming at V came to 5 bases and at J to 4 bases, leaving 5 bases not matched to a gene. The CDR3 bases that were read are TGCAGTGCTCACAGGGGGCTGAGCACTGAA. Protein sequence: CSAHRGLSTE. From start to end, the CDR3 is CSAHRGLSTEAFF.

This clone has a count of ten or more. The CDR3 extends 3 residues past the end of the read, so its final part is completed from the germline J gene. The rearrangement uses TRBV5-5 and TRBJ1-1, with D unclear. Germline V CDR1 and CDR2: SGHKS, YYEKEE (reference sequence). The CDR3 loop spans 13 amino acids. V was trimmed by 0 bases and J by 7 bases, leaving 10 bases between them. The CDR3 DNA, read in part, is TGTGCCAGCAGCTTGGCCGACACCTATGAA. As protein: CASSLADTYE. The whole CDR3 reads CASSLADTYEAFF. The variable domain in full, with the rest retrieved from reference TRBV5-5 and TRBJ1-1, is DAGVTQSPTHLIKTRGQQVTLRCSPISGHKSVSWYQQVLGQGPQFIFQYYEKEERGRGNFPDRFSARQFPNYSSELNVNALLLGDSALYLCASSLADTYEAFFGQGTRLTVV.

This clone was observed many times. The sequence runs out 3 residues before the end of the CDR3; the remainder is reconstructed from the germline J gene. V usage is TRBV7-3 and J usage is TRBJ1-1, with a tentative D call TRBD1 (5 bases). V dropped 6 bases and J dropped 5 bases, with 16 bases sitting between them. Germline V CDR1 and CDR2: SGHTA, FQGTGA. The CDR3 covers 14 residues. The DNA read from the CDR3 is TGTGCCAGCAGACCGCAGGGCGCGGGGACTGAA. This gives the protein CASRPQGAGTE. The full CDR3 reads CASRPQGAGTEAFF.

This clone was counted at least ten times. The read stops 3 residues short of the end of the CDR3; the missing end is completed from the germline J gene. This chain connects TRBV29-1 to TRBJ2-1; 13 positions match TRBD2. Germline values: CDR1 SQVTM, CDR2 ANQGSEA. The V gene end was trimmed by 7 bases and the J gene end by 3 bases; junction bases not matched to a gene: 9. CDR3 length: 16 amino acids. The CDR3 here is CSGLAGGPVSYNEQFF. Partial CDR3 DNA: TGCAGCGGACTAGCGGGAGGACCGGTCAGCTACAATGAG.

This clone appeared many times. Here the CDR3 reads CASSLVGTDTQYF. Partial CDR3 DNA: TGTGCCAGCAGCTTGGTAGGCACAGATACG. This chain uses TRBV7-9 with TRBJ2-3, with D uncertain. The read terminates 3 residues ahead of where the CDR3 ends, so the germline J gene completes it. V lost 3 bases and J lost 1, with 5 bases in between. CDR3 size: 13 residues. Germline V gene data show CDR1 as SEHNR and CDR2 as FQNEAQ (reference sequence).

In this sample, this clone turned up a few times. The DNA ends 3 residues before the CDR3 does, and the rest of the CDR3 is filled in from the germline J gene. The chain joins TRBV11-1 to TRBJ2-1; D gene unclear. V gave up 4 bases and J gave up 9 bases, with 7 bases separating them. Germline CDR1 and CDR2: SGHAT and FQDESV (reference sequence). The length of the CDR3 is 11 residues. The part of the CDR3 DNA that was read is TGTGCCAGCAGCTACAGACGTGAG. It encodes CASSYRRE. The full CDR3 reads CASSYRREQFF.

With respect to this clone: The read finishes 3 residues shy of the CDR3 end, and the germline J gene is used to complete it. The chain joins TRBV7-8 to TRBJ1-5; the match to TRBD1 covers 7 bases. With V trimmed by 4 bases and J by 6 bases, 3 bases remained unmatched. Germline loops: CDR1 SGHVS, CDR2 FQNEAQ. The CDR3 totals 13 residues. CDR3 amino acids: CASSYDRAQPQHF. The covered CDR3 bases are TGTGCCAGCAGCTACGACAGGGCTCAGCCC. Drawing the rest from reference TRBV7-8 and TRBJ1-5, the complete variable domain is GAGVSQSPRYKVAKRGQDVALRCDPISGHVSLFWYQQALGQGPEFLTYFQNEAQLDKSGLPSDRFFAERPEGSVSTLKIQRTQQEDSAVYLCASSYDRAQPQHFGDGTRLSIL.

At least ten counts were recorded for this clone. Sequencing ends 3 residues short of the CDR3 end; the germline J gene provides the rest. The chain links TRBV23-1 to TRBJ1-6, with a possible D match to TRBD1 (6 bases). TRBV23-1 is reported as an ORF; its role is uncertain. The CDR3 consists of 18 residues. V was cut by 2 bases and J by 10 bases, with 24 bases left in between. This chain's CDR3 is CASSQARQRNTGHSPLHF. The sequenced part of the CDR3 DNA is TGCGCCAGCAGTCAAGCCCGTCAGCGGAACACAGGGCACTCACCC.

Concerning this clone: A read error may account for a junction end that differs from germline. The read comes to an end 3 residues before the CDR3 does, leaving the germline J gene to fill in the end. This CDR3 is also generated by other DNA sequences in the sample. V and J are TRBV5-5 and TRBJ1-3; 8 positions match TRBD1. The CDR3 covers 14 residues. Looked up from germline, CDR1 is SGHKS and CDR2 is YYEKEE (reference sequence). CDR3 bases read: TGTGCCAGCAGCCAGGTCGGGACAGGAAACACG. This sequence encodes CASSQVGTGNT. The CDR3 as a whole reads CASSQVGTGNTIYF.

Points on this clone: With the read ending 3 residues before the CDR3 end, the germline J gene is used to fill in that end. The rearrangement uses TRBV2 and TRBJ2-4, with 8 bases matching TRBD2. This CDR3 has 13 amino acids. CDR1 SNHLY and CDR2 FYNNEI come from the germline V gene. The V gene end was trimmed by 4 bases and the J gene end by 6 bases; junction bases not matched to a gene: 2. The CDR3 sequence: CASSASGRNIQYF. CDR3 bases read: TGTGCCAGCAGTGCCAGCGGGAGAAACATT.

This clone was seen more than once but under ten times. The read terminates 3 residues ahead of where the CDR3 ends, so the germline J gene completes it. V is TRBV19 and J is TRBJ2-6; TRBD1 matches 7 bases. In germline, CDR1 is LNHDA, CDR2 SQIVND (reference sequence). The CDR3 covers 14 residues. The sequenced part of the CDR3 DNA is TGTGCCAGTAGTCCGGACAGGCCCAACTCTCTC. Translated: CASSPDRPNSL. The full CDR3 protein is CASSPDRPNSLLTF.

This clone was recorded many times. The read falls 3 residues short of the CDR3 end, and the missing part is taken from the germline J gene. The chain carries TRBV6-2 or TRBV6-3 and TRBJ2-7; TRBD1 agrees at 7 bases. CDR1 MNHEY and CDR2 SVGEGT come from the germline V gene. V shed 8 bases and J 4 bases; nucleotides not matched to a gene: 5. The CDR3 spans 12 residues. Incomplete CDR3 DNA: TGTGCCAGCGGGACAGTGGTTTACGAG. The encoded protein is CASGTVVYE. The complete CDR3 reads CASGTVVYEQYF.